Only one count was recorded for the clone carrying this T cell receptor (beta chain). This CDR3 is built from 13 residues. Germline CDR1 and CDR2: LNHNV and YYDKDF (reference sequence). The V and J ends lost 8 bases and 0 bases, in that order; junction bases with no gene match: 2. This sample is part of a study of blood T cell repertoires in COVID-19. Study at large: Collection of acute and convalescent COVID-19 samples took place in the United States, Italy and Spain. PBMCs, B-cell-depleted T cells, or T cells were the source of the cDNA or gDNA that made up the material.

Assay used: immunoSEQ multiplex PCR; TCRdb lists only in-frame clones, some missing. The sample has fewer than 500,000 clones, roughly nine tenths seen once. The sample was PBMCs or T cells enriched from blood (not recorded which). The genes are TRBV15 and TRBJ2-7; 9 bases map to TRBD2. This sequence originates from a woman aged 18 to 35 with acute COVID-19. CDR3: CATRSGSSYEQYF. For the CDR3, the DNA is TGTGCCACCCGTAGCGGGAGCTCCTACGAGCAGTACTTC.